This T cell receptor beta chain is drawn from a study of blood T cell repertoires in COVID-19. The overall study: T cells, B-cell-depleted T cells, or PBMCs provided the cDNA or gDNA that served as material.

V shed 4 bases and J shed 2 bases, with 9 bases lying between them. The V gene's germline CDR1 is KGHSH and CDR2 LQKENI. The CDR3 length is 14 residues. As originally analysed: Estimates of nucleated cell counts were drawn from the amplification of reference gene primers. Some clones are missing from TCRdb's copy, which holds only in-frame ones; the method was immunoSEQ multiplex PCR. V and J calls and clone size come straight from that table; D and trimming were deduced from the DNA. Among about 110,000 clones, 70% to 90% were seen once, and the ten largest hold 4.8%. This sequence was found in a human donor in a cohort sampled during active COVID-19. Sequencing used peripheral blood. J is TRBJ1-3 and V is TRBV18; weak D call: TRBD1 (5 bases). This CDR3 is CASSLGGAGNTIYF. The CDR3 DNA reads as TGTGCCAGCTCACTTGGAGGGGCTGGAAACACCATATATTTT.